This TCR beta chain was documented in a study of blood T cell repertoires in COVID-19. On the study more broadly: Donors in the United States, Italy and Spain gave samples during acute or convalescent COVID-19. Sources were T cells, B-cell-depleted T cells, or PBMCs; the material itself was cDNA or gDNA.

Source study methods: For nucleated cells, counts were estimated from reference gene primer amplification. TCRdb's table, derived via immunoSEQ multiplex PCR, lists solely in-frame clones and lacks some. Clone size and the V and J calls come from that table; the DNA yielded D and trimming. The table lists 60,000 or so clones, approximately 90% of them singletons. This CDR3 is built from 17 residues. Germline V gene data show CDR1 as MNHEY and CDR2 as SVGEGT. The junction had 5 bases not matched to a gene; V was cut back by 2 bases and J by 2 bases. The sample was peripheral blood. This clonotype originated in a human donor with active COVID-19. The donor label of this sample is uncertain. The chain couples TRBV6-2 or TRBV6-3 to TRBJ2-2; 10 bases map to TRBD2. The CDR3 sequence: CASSYPSGGVNTGELFF. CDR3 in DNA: TGTGCCAGCAGTTACCCCAGCGGGGGGGTCAACACCGGGGAGCTGTTTTTT.